This paragraph reports one TCR beta chain. No antigen is known for it. One end of the junction fails to match germline, which may point to a read error. The V gene's germline CDR1 is MGHRA and CDR2 YSYEKL. This CDR3 has 14 amino acids. Then a second PCR, running about 6 to 12 cycles, was carried out with a sample-barcoded 5' primer and a J-beta primer mix. TCRdb reprocessed the 5' RACE reads via MiXCR and lists one record per CDR3 protein. In the table there are hundreds of thousands of distinct CDR3 sequences, about 53% of which are singletons. The data stem from a study of blood T cells in healthy people across ages. Study at large: When template switching was applied, about one barcoded beta molecule was captured per two T cells. Findings and limits, study-wide: Observed TCR beta diversity per million T cells went down as age went up. This fall followed a roughly linear course with age.

The chain is built from TRBV4-1 and TRBJ2-7, with TRBD1 as a possible D gene (5 bases). This receptor was obtained from an elderly man in good health. Sequencing used blood. The CDR3 bases are TGCGCCGGCAGCCAAGGGGTGAATTCCTACGAGCAGTACTTC. It specifies CAGSQGVNSYEQYF.